This entry lists 9 T cell receptor beta chains sequenced from one sample in a study of blood T cells in healthy people across ages. Together with a sample-barcoded 5' primer, a J-beta primer mix was included in a second PCR lasting about 7 to 11 cycles. Each CDR3 protein is one row after TCRdb ran MiXCR on the 5' RACE reads. The repertoire holds hundreds of thousands of distinct CDR3 sequences, with 25% to 30% as singletons. Sequencing was performed on blood. Receptor source: a woman of 80 years or more in good health.

This clonotype was recorded at least ten times. It may be a read error: a sequence one base away is much more abundant. This chain joins TRBV7-2 and TRBJ2-5; 12 positions match TRBD2. In germline, CDR1 is SGHTA, CDR2 FQGNSA. This CDR3 has 14 residues. With V trimmed by 4 bases and J by 11 bases, 8 bases remained unmatched. Written as DNA, the CDR3 is TGTGCCAGCAGCTCTGTTGCTAGCGGGGGGGAGCAGTACTTC. Protein: CASSSVASGGEQYF.

The chain employs TRBV6-5 and TRBJ1-1; 10 bases fit TRBD1. The germline CDR1 and CDR2 sequences are MNHEY and SVGAGI. J gave up 0 bases and V 8 bases, and 15 bases lay outside the gene matches. This CDR3 has 18 residues. CDR3 DNA sequence: TGTGCCAGCCGCTTCTCGGACAGGGGGGCCATTTTGAACACTGAAGCTTTCTTT. Encoded protein: CASRFSDRGAILNTEAFF.

This clonotype was seen just once. This clone may be a read error of a much larger clone one base away. V gene TRBV9 combines with J gene TRBJ2-7; 7 bases map to TRBD1. The CDR3 runs to 15 residues. The V gene's germline CDR1 is SGDLS and CDR2 YYNGEE. The chain's CDR3 is CVSSTDRVAGYEQYF. CDR3 DNA sequence: TGTGTCAGCAGCACTGACAGGGTTGCGGGCTACGAGCAGTACTTC.

As concerns this clonotype: The junction shows a germline mismatch at one end, possibly a read error. The rearrangement uses TRBV7-2 and TRBJ2-7; maybe TRBD2 (6 bases). CDR1 and CDR2 from the germline V gene are SGHTA and FQGNSA. The CDR3 is made up of 15 amino acids. DNA of the CDR3: TGTGCCAGCAGTGTATATAGCGGAATCGGATACGAGCGGTACTTC. Its translation is CASSVYSGIGYERYF. Looking up the rest from reference TRBV7-2 and TRBJ2-7 gives the full variable domain: GAGVSQSPSNKVTEKGKDVELRCDPISGHTALYWYRQSLGQGLEFLIYFQGNSAPDKSGLPSDRFSAERTGGSVSTLTIQRTQQEDSAVYLCASSVYSGIGYERYFGPGTRLTVT.

The chain employs TRBV10-3 and TRBJ1-3; 9 positions agree with TRBD1. The CDR3 loop spans 16 amino acids. V trimming: 8 bases; J trimming: 0 bases; junction bases outside the gene matches: 8. Per germline, CDR1 ENHRY and CDR2 SYGVKD. The CDR3 sequence: CAIGDRESSSGNTIYF. CDR3 in DNA: TGTGCCATCGGGGACAGGGAATCGAGCTCTGGAAACACCATATATTTT.

Ten or more counts support this clonotype. The chain combines TRBV19 with TRBJ2-3; D may be TRBD1 (6 bases). Per germline, CDR1 LNHDA and CDR2 SQIVND (reference sequence). Trimming stripped 9 bases from V and 4 bases from J, with 17 bases between. CDR3 length: 14 residues. DNA for the CDR3: TGTGCCAGCAGCTTGGACAGTTGGGCAGATACGCAGTATTTT. Protein: CASSLDSWADTQYF. Using reference TRBV19 and TRBJ2-3 for the parts outside the CDR3, the full variable domain is DGGITQSPKYLFRKEGQNVTLSCEQNLNHDAMYWYRQDPGQGLRLIYYSQIVNDFQKGDIAEGYSVSREKKESFPLTVTSAQKNPTAFYLCASSLDSWADTQYFGPGTRLTVL.

This clonotype was picked up a small number of times. A much larger clonotype is one base distant, so this may be a read error. The chain joins TRBV9 to TRBJ2-7; TRBD2 matches at 8 bases. CDR1 SGDLS and CDR2 YYNGEE come from the germline V gene. The CDR3 sequence is 15 residues long. J gave up 2 bases and V 0 bases, and 4 bases lay outside the gene matches. The CDR3 region is CASSVAPGGAYEQYF. The CDR3 DNA reads as TGTGCCAGCAGCGTAGCCCCCGGGGGGGCCTACGAGCAGTACTTC.

This clonotype has only one observation. J is TRBJ2-5 and V is TRBV4-2; weak D call: TRBD2 (6 bases). The V end was cut by 4 bases, the J end by 5 bases, with 14 bases between. The CDR3 length is 14 residues. Germline assignment: CDR1 LGHNA and CDR2 YNFKEQ. The CDR3 DNA follows: TGTGCCAGCAGCCTAGCCCCAGGGAGGGAGACCCAGTACTTC. Encoded protein: CASSLAPGRETQYF.

The CDR3 DNA sequence: TGCAGTGCTAGGGACAGGGGAAGCAATCAGCCCCAGCATTTT. It encodes CSARDRGSNQPQHF. This chain links TRBV20-1 with TRBJ1-5; 9 bases are a match to TRBD1. CDR1 and CDR2 from the germline V gene are DFQATT and SNEGSKA (reference sequence). The CDR3 is made up of 14 amino acids. Unmatched junction bases numbered 1, after V lost 3 bases and J lost 1 base.